Reported below is one T cell receptor beta chain. Its antigen is as yet unknown. The source of the sample is a study of cytomegalovirus exposure and HLA in healthy donors. About the research overall: When just under 400 donors were genotyped, roughly 78% of them were found to fall in the Caucasian-associated ancestry cluster.

Germline loops: CDR1 SGHTA, CDR2 FQGNSA. The ends were cut back, 2 bases at V and 5 bases at J, with 7 bases in the middle. The CDR3 is made up of 13 amino acids. Findings and caveats of the study: V- and J-gene trimming in TCR beta was tied to a missense DCLRE1C variant by an analysis performed later. An observed cluster of highly shared sequence variants was recorded as a likely sequencing artifact.

A multiplex PCR was run with 60 Vbeta primers and 13 Jbeta primers. The data were produced by immunoSEQ multiplex PCR, yet TCRdb's version contains in-frame clones alone and is incomplete. This sample yields 55,000 to 70,000 clones, of which around 80% are seen a single time; roughly 5.7% belongs to the top ten. The specimen was PBMCs. This sequence originates from a male donor in good health and CMV-seronegative. This sequence joins TRBV7-2 and TRBJ1-5; no reliable D call. CDR3 DNA sequence: TGTGCCAGCAGCTTAACCGGGGATCAGCCCCAGCATTTT. Translated: CASSLTGDQPQHF.